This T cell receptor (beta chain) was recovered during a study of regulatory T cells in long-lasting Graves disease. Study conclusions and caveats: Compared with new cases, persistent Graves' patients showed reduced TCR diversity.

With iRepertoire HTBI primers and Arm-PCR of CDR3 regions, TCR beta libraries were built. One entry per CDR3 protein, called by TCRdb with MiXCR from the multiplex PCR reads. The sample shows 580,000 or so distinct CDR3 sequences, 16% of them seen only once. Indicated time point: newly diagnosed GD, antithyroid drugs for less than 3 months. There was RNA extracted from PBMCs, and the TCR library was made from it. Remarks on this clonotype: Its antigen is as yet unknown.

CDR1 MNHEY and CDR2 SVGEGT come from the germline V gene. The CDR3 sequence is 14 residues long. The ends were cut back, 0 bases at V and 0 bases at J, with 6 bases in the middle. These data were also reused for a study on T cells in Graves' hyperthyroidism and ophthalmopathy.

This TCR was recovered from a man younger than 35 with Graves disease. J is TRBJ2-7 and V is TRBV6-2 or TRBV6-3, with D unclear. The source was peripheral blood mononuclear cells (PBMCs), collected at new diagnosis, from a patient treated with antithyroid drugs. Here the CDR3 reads CASSYSSTSYEQYF. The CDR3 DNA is TGTGCCAGCAGTTACTCTAGCACCTCCTACGAGCAGTACTTC.